The table lists the clone carrying this TCR beta chain with a few counts. The data derive from a study of technical replicates of blood from a few donors. The data were produced by immunoSEQ multiplex PCR, yet TCRdb's version contains in-frame clones alone and is incomplete. This sample yields roughly 80,000 clones, of which about nine tenths are seen a single time; 0.41% belongs to the top ten. This TCR was recovered from a human donor in good health. The sample taken for sequencing was T cells isolated from PBMCs.

The CDR3: CASATGGEKTEAFF. CDR3 DNA: TGTGCCAGCGCGACAGGGGGAGAGAAAACTGAAGCTTTCTTT. V usage is TRBV6-1 and J usage is TRBJ1-1, with 9 bases lining up with TRBD1. There are 14 residues in the CDR3. Germline CDR1 reads MNHNS; CDR2 reads SASEGT. V shed 8 bases and J 5 bases; nucleotides not matched to a gene: 9.